Listed below are T cell receptor beta chains from one sample, sequenced in a study of a mutant IDH1 vaccine in newly diagnosed glioma. These receptors have no known antigen. The repertoire was sequenced with immunoSEQ multiplex PCR; TCRdb's copy has only in-frame clones and lacks some. The sample carries roughly 61,000 clones, 80% recorded once. Sample: PBMCs, taken from a glioma patient whose treatment included an IDH1 peptide vaccine. The source is a middle-aged man with glioma. Both conserved end residues are part of each CDR3. Each record gives: CDR3 DNA, CDR3 protein, J gene, clone size, D gene, V gene. D genes are given only for firm matches. Where a row states a size, it is once, few, many or the class of an expanded clone; other rows omit it.

DNA: TGTGCCAGCAGGGACCCTCTTCTGAACACTGAAGCTTTCTTT
CDR3: CASRDPLLNTEAFF
J: TRBJ1-1
size: .
D: .
V: TRBV9

DNA: TGTGCCAGCAGTGGCGACCCCATGGCGCAGTATTTT
CDR3: CASSGDPMAQYF
J: TRBJ2-3
size: once
D: .
V: TRBV2

DNA: TGTGCCAGCAGATCCGGGACAGGGGGCTTTACTGAAGCTTTCTTT
CDR3: CASRSGTGGFTEAFF
J: TRBJ1-1
size: .
D: TRBD1
V: TRBV28

DNA: TGCGCCAGCAGCTTGAGGGATAACTATGGCTACACCTTC
CDR3: CASSLRDNYGYTF
J: TRBJ1-2
size: .
D: .
V: TRBV5-1

DNA: TGTGCCAGCAGCTTGTATGGCCCCGCAGCTGGAAACACCATATATTTT
CDR3: CASSLYGPAAGNTIYF
J: TRBJ1-3
size: .
D: .
V: TRBV5-6

DNA: TGCAGCGTTGAAGATCCGGCAGGAAGCTACGAGCAGTACTTC
CDR3: CSVEDPAGSYEQYF
J: TRBJ2-7
size: .
D: .
V: TRBV29-1

DNA: TGTGCCAGCAGACTACAGGGACTTGGGCAGCAGTACTTC
CDR3: CASRLQGLGQQYF
J: TRBJ2-7
size: .
D: .
V: TRBV27

DNA: TGCGCCAGCAGTCAACTCGGGACTATCCAAGAGACCCAGTACTTC
CDR3: CASSQLGTIQETQYF
J: TRBJ2-5
size: .
D: TRBD2
V: TRBV4-1

DNA: TGTGCCAGCAGTTGGACCGGAGATCAGCCCCAGCATTTT
CDR3: CASSWTGDQPQHF
J: TRBJ1-5
size: few
D: .
V: TRBV2

DNA: TGCAGCGTTTCGGTTGGGGGTAACTATGGCTACACCTTC
CDR3: CSVSVGGNYGYTF
J: TRBJ1-2
size: .
D: .
V: TRBV29-1

DNA: TGTGCCAGCAGCCGTGACAGGGCTAGCACAGATACGCAGTATTTT
CDR3: CASSRDRASTDTQYF
J: TRBJ2-3
size: .
D: TRBD1
V: TRBV7-8

DNA: TGTGCCAGCAGCCGGAGAGGACAAGTCGAGCAGTACTTC
CDR3: CASSRRGQVEQYF
J: TRBJ2-7
size: .
D: .
V: TRBV14

DNA: TGTGCCACCGGCGAGTTTGACACTGAAGCTTTCTTT
CDR3: CATGEFDTEAFF
J: TRBJ1-1
size: .
D: .
V: TRBV10-3

DNA: TGTGCCTGGAGACCGGCCTACACGGGAGGCTACACCTTC
CDR3: CAWRPAYTGGYTF
J: TRBJ1-2
size: few
D: .
V: TRBV30

DNA: TGCGCCAGCAGCACCCGACCCCCTAGCGGGGGGACCTCCCAAGAGACCCAGTACTTC
CDR3: CASSTRPPSGGTSQETQYF
J: TRBJ2-5
size: .
D: TRBD2
V: TRBV5-1

DNA: TGCAGCGTTGAAACGGGACAGGGCTCACCCCTCCACTTT
CDR3: CSVETGQGSPLHF
J: TRBJ1-6
size: .
D: TRBD1
V: TRBV29-1

DNA: TGTGCCAGCAGCTCGAACCCCCCTGACGGGTTCTTC
CDR3: CASSSNPPDGFF
J: TRBJ2-1
size: .
D: .
V: TRBV7-2

DNA: TGTGCCAGCAGCGTAGGAGGACAGGATCTTCAGCCCCGGCATTTT
CDR3: CASSVGGQDLQPRHF
J: TRBJ1-5
size: .
D: TRBD1
V: TRBV9

DNA: TGTGCCAGCAGCGTAGAGGTGACTTCAGGGGTCGCTTTCTTT
CDR3: CASSVEVTSGVAFF
J: TRBJ1-1
size: .
D: .
V: TRBV9

DNA: TGTGCCAGCACCCAAATCGGCGGGCACCTCTCCTACGAGCAGTACTTC
CDR3: CASTQIGGHLSYEQYF
J: TRBJ2-7
size: .
D: .
V: TRBV5-6

DNA: TGTGCCAGCAGTGAAACGCGGCCGGCCTACGAGCAGTACTTC
CDR3: CASSETRPAYEQYF
J: TRBJ2-7
size: .
D: .
V: TRBV6-1

DNA: TGCGCCAGCAGCAGCAGGACAGTTCGGACCCTCCGGCGGGGTGAGGAGACCCAGTACTTC
CDR3: CASSSRTVRTLRRGEETQYF
J: TRBJ2-5
size: .
D: .
V: TRBV5-1

DNA: TGTGCCAGCAGTTACTCACAGGGGGCATGGGAGACCCAGTACTTC
CDR3: CASSYSQGAWETQYF
J: TRBJ2-5
size: .
D: TRBD1
V: TRBV6-5

DNA: TGTGCCAGCAGTGTAGAACTCGGACAGCCCCAGCATTTT
CDR3: CASSVELGQPQHF
J: TRBJ1-5
size: .
D: .
V: TRBV6-1

DNA: TGTGCTAGCAGCAGGGACAGCGGAAACACCATATATTTT
CDR3: CASSRDSGNTIYF
J: TRBJ1-3
size: once
D: TRBD1
V: TRBV7-7

DNA: TGTGCCAGCAGTGAAGCGCAGGGGGCTTACTATGGCTACACCTTC
CDR3: CASSEAQGAYYGYTF
J: TRBJ1-2
size: .
D: TRBD1
V: TRBV2

DNA: TGCGCCAGCAGCTACAAGGTGGGACAGGGTCTTACGAGCTCTGGAAACACCATATATTTT
CDR3: CASSYKVGQGLTSSGNTIYF
J: TRBJ1-3
size: .
D: TRBD1
V: TRBV4-1

DNA: TGCGCCAGCAGACCAGGACAGGACCCCTACGAGCAGTACTTC
CDR3: CASRPGQDPYEQYF
J: TRBJ2-7
size: .
D: TRBD1
V: TRBV5-1

DNA: TGCAGTGCCTTCCTGAGGGGGATAGCTTTCTTT
CDR3: CSAFLRGIAFF
J: TRBJ1-1
size: few
D: .
V: TRBV20-1

DNA: TGTGCCAGCTCACCGGGACTAGCGGAAGAGACCCAGTACTTC
CDR3: CASSPGLAEETQYF
J: TRBJ2-5
size: .
D: TRBD2
V: TRBV18

DNA: TGTGCCAGCTCACCGGGAGAAAATCAGCCCCAGCATTTT
CDR3: CASSPGENQPQHF
J: TRBJ1-5
size: .
D: .
V: TRBV18

DNA: TGTGCCAGCAGCCCCAATCCGGGACAGGGGCCAATCTCCTACGAGCAGTACTTC
CDR3: CASSPNPGQGPISYEQYF
J: TRBJ2-7
size: .
D: TRBD1
V: TRBV9

DNA: TGTGCCAGCAATCAGGTCTCCTACAATGAGCAGTTCTTC
CDR3: CASNQVSYNEQFF
J: TRBJ2-1
size: .
D: .
V: TRBV2

DNA: TGTGCCAGCAGCGCCGGCCAGGGTAAAGATACGCAGTATTTT
CDR3: CASSAGQGKDTQYF
J: TRBJ2-3
size: .
D: .
V: TRBV9

DNA: TGTGCCAGTAGTATGGCGACCGGGACAGGGTATGGCTACACCTTC
CDR3: CASSMATGTGYGYTF
J: TRBJ1-2
size: .
D: TRBD1
V: TRBV19

DNA: TGTGCCAGTGGAGTGAGGGACAGTACCTACGAGCAGTACTTC
CDR3: CASGVRDSTYEQYF
J: TRBJ2-7
size: .
D: TRBD1
V: TRBV19

DNA: TGTGCCAGCGGGGAGGGACTAGCGGGGGGGCCGATCAGTTTT
CDR3: CASGEGLAGGPISF
J: TRBJ2-3
size: .
D: TRBD2
V: TRBV6-5

DNA: TGCGCCACCCTGACAGCCACCGAGCAGTACTTC
CDR3: CATLTATEQYF
J: TRBJ2-7
size: .
D: .
V: TRBV23-1

DNA: TGTGCCAGCAGCTTACAGGGACTAGCGGGAGGAGATGAGCAGTACTTC
CDR3: CASSLQGLAGGDEQYF
J: TRBJ2-7
size: .
D: TRBD2
V: TRBV6-6

DNA: TGCGCCAGCAGCCTGGGGTTCCGTGGCTACAATGAGCAGTTCTTC
CDR3: CASSLGFRGYNEQFF
J: TRBJ2-1
size: .
D: .
V: TRBV5-1

DNA: TGTGCCTGGAGTACGGGACATAGTAATGAAAAACTGTTTTTT
CDR3: CAWSTGHSNEKLFF
J: TRBJ1-4
size: few
D: .
V: TRBV30

DNA: TGCGCCAGCAGCCAGGGACTAGCGGGATCCTACGAGCAGTACTTC
CDR3: CASSQGLAGSYEQYF
J: TRBJ2-7
size: .
D: TRBD2
V: TRBV4-3

DNA: TGTGCCAGCTCACTCGACAGCATGAACACTGAAGCTTTCTTT
CDR3: CASSLDSMNTEAFF
J: TRBJ1-1
size: .
D: .
V: TRBV18

DNA: TGTGCCATCAGTGAGTCGAAGACGTTGTCTTTCTATGGCTACACCTTC
CDR3: CAISESKTLSFYGYTF
J: TRBJ1-2
size: .
D: .
V: TRBV10-3

DNA: TGCGCCAGCAGCCCGGGGGGCCCGGCGGGAGAAGCGCAGTATTTT
CDR3: CASSPGGPAGEAQYF
J: TRBJ2-3
size: .
D: .
V: TRBV4-1

DNA: TGTGCCAGCAGTTCACTTACAACTAATGAAAAACTGTTTTTT
CDR3: CASSSLTTNEKLFF
J: TRBJ1-4
size: few
D: .
V: TRBV6-1

DNA: TGTGCCAGCAGTGAAGTAACACTCTATAGCAATCAGCCCCAGCATTTT
CDR3: CASSEVTLYSNQPQHF
J: TRBJ1-5
size: .
D: .
V: TRBV6-1